The 27 T cell receptor beta chains reported below all come from one sample, sequenced in a study of beta chain features in type 1 diabetes listed by TCRdb under 2018. The full study reports these points: A moderate but significant shortening of TCRB CDR3 length was observed in type 1 diabetes patients in all four CD4+ subsets.

The antigens of these receptors remain unknown. Receptor amplification or capture employed the immunoSEQ multiplex PCR assay. All of the isolated RNA was reverse transcribed with the High Capacity cDNA Reverse Transcription Kit, so expressed TCRB transcripts were sequenced. TCRdb limited this immuneACCESS table to in-frame rearrangements with V and J called. A share of clones is missing; checked studies link under half to unresolved V genes, and the rest is unexplained. The sample yields about 660,000 clones; over 13% were counted once. Of the sample, around 0.04% falls within the top ten clones. The sample taken for sequencing was naive CD4+ T cells from blood. The meaning of the sample's cell subset or site label: true naive CD4+ T cells. These receptors were taken from a man younger than 35 with type 1 diabetes.

This clone was counted a few times. The V gene is TRBV4-3, the J gene TRBJ2-7; 10 bases align to TRBD2. In germline, CDR1 is LGHNA, CDR2 YSLEER. This CDR3 contains 13 residues. V dropped 0 bases and J dropped 13; count of bases not matched to a gene: 6. The CDR3 coding sequence is TGCGCCAGCAGCCAAGATACCCTAGCGGGGGCTTACTTC. Translation: CASSQDTLAGAYF.

This clone was counted between two and nine times. The chain links TRBV5-1 to TRBJ2-1; D remains unclear. This CDR3 region has 13 residues. V lost 0 bases to trimming and J lost 6 bases, with 7 bases between them. CDR1 SGHRS and CDR2 YFSETQ come from the germline V gene. This CDR3 reads CASSLVSGNEQFF. The DNA for the CDR3 is TGCGCCAGCAGCTTGGTGTCGGGCAATGAGCAGTTCTTC. Full variable domain (outside the CDR3, taken from reference TRBV5-1 and TRBJ2-1): KAGVTQTPRYLIKTRGQQVTLSCSPISGHRSVSWYQQTPGQGLQFLFEYFSETQRNKGNFPGRFSGRQFSNSRSEMNVSTLELGDSALYLCASSLVSGNEQFFGPGTRLTVL.

J is TRBJ2-3 and V is TRBV7-2, with a possible D match to TRBD2 (5 bases). Germline V gene lookup returns CDR1 SGHTA and CDR2 FQGNSA. The CDR3 runs 16 residues. Trimming pared 5 bases from V and 4 bases from J, leaving 19 bases between. CDR3 in amino acids: CASSQDLAHGADTQYF. CDR3 DNA: TGTGCCAGCAGCCAAGACCTAGCTCATGGGGCAGATACGCAGTATTTT.

This clone has just a few counts. The chain recombines TRBV7-3 with TRBJ2-7; D is perhaps TRBD1 (5 bases). The CDR3 runs 13 residues. Trimming stripped 2 bases from V and 8 bases from J, with 13 bases between. Germline V gives CDR1 SGHTA, CDR2 FQGTGA. This CDR3 is CASSLSPDIQQYF. DNA for the CDR3: TGTGCCAGCAGCTTATCTCCGGACATCCAGCAGTACTTC.

This clone was detected a few times. This chain links TRBV29-1 with TRBJ2-3, with D perhaps TRBD2 (6 bases). Germline assignment: CDR1 SQVTM and CDR2 ANQGSEA. CDR3 length: 14 amino acids. V gave up 3 bases and J gave up 5 bases, with 15 bases separating them. The CDR3 nucleotides are TGCAGCGTTGAGGGCGGGGCGAGCGAAGATACGCAGTATTTT. Translated, it gives CSVEGGASEDTQYF.

The chain recombines TRBV9 with TRBJ2-1, with 7 bases matching TRBD2. In germline, CDR1 is SGDLS, CDR2 YYNGEE. The CDR3 totals 15 residues. With 4 bases clipped from V and 2 bases from J, the junction kept 6 bases outside the gene matches. The CDR3 DNA reads as TGTGCCAGCAGCCTAGCTAGCGGAGCCTACAATGAGCAGTTCTTC. Its translation is CASSLASGAYNEQFF.

This sequence joins TRBV18 and TRBJ2-3, with TRBD1 matching 9 bases. Trimming at V came to 7 bases and at J to 3 bases, leaving 2 bases not matched to a gene. Germline lookup yields CDR1 KGHSH and CDR2 LQKENI. The CDR3 length is 13 residues. CDR3 nucleotides: TGTGCCAGCTTTGACAGGGGGACAGATACGCAGTATTTT. Its protein is CASFDRGTDTQYF.

To note about this clone: Its ends do not fully match the called genes, so a read error is possible. V and J are TRBV7-7 and TRBJ2-6, with 7 bases lining up with TRBD1. The CDR3 contains 21 residues. The germline CDR1 and CDR2 sequences are SSHAT and FNYEAQ (reference sequence). Here the CDR3 DNA reads TGTGCTAGCAGCTTAGCAAACTCGGACAGGACGCTTCACTCTGGGGCCAACGTCCTGACTTTC. This gives the protein CASSLANSDRTLHSGANVLTF.

The table lists this clone with a few counts. The rearrangement joins TRBV5-1 to TRBJ2-5, with TRBD1 as a possible D gene (6 bases). The CDR3 extends over 13 amino acids. Trimming removed 3 bases from V and 8 bases from J, with 14 bases in between. CDR1 and CDR2 (germline): SGHRS, YFSETQ. The chain's CDR3 is CASSSEQGITQYF. The CDR3 DNA is TGCGCCAGCAGCTCGGAACAGGGTATCACCCAGTACTTC.

This clone has just a few counts. V gene TRBV5-4 combines with J gene TRBJ2-5; possible D gene TRBD1, 5 bases. CDR1 and CDR2 (germline): SGHNT, YYREEE (reference sequence). The CDR3 totals 15 residues. The germline V and J ends were trimmed by 1 base and 1 base, with 11 bases remaining between them. Here the CDR3 DNA reads TGTGCCAGCAGCTTGCGTACGACAGCCCAAGAGACCCAGTACTTC. This encodes CASSLRTTAQETQYF.

J is TRBJ1-2 and V is TRBV27, with D possibly TRBD1 on 6 matching bases. V was pared by 4 bases and J by 6 bases, with 15 bases between. Germline CDR1 MNHEY, CDR2 SMNVEV (reference sequence). The CDR3 contains 14 residues. CDR3 DNA sequence: TGTGCCAGCAGTTCATCCAAGGACAGAGATGGCTACACCTTC. Translation: CASSSSKDRDGYTF.

This clone was observed a handful of times. V gene TRBV18 combines with J gene TRBJ2-1; TRBD1 is a possible D gene (5 bases). The length of the CDR3 is 14 residues. The germline V gene has CDR1 KGHSH and CDR2 LQKENI. Trimming left V 4 bases short and J 5 bases short, with 12 bases between. The CDR3 coding sequence is TGTGCCAGCTCACTAGGGGCTAGGGACAATGAGCAGTTCTTC. Its protein is CASSLGARDNEQFF.

This clone has just a few counts. The chain combines TRBV5-1 with TRBJ2-1; TRBD1 might be the D (5 bases). V lost 2 bases to trimming and J lost 8 bases, with 17 bases between them. Per germline, CDR1 SGHRS and CDR2 YFSETQ. The CDR3 consists of 15 residues. CDR3 region: CASSLMGQVLHEQFF. For the CDR3, the DNA is TGCGCCAGCAGCTTAATGGGGCAGGTCTTGCATGAGCAGTTCTTC.

The chain uses TRBV7-3 and TRBJ2-7; perhaps TRBD2 as D (5 bases). The CDR3 length is 15 residues. Germline V gives CDR1 SGHTA, CDR2 FQGTGA. Trimming stripped 3 bases from V and 1 base from J, with 13 bases between. CDR3 sequence (DNA): TGTGCCAGCAGCTTGATCGGGGAAGAGTCCTACGAGCAGTACTTC. Its protein product is CASSLIGEESYEQYF.

The table lists this clone with a few counts. V and J are TRBV30 and TRBJ2-1; D gene unclear. The CDR3 is 13 residues long. CDR1 GTSNPN and CDR2 SVGIG come from the germline V gene (reference sequence). Trimming shortened V by 8 bases and J by 5 bases, and 16 bases separated the two germline ends. The CDR3 sequence is CAPKRNKHNEQFF. CDR3 in DNA: TGTGCCCCGAAGCGTAATAAGCACAATGAGCAGTTCTTC.

This clone has a handful of counts. At the DNA level, this CDR3 is encoded by other sequences in the same sample as well. The J gene is TRBJ1-1, the V gene TRBV30; D is unclear. Trimming shortened V by 5 bases and J by 0 bases, and 7 bases separated the two germline ends. Germline CDR1 and CDR2: GTSNPN and SVGIG (reference sequence). This CDR3 has 12 residues. The CDR3 DNA follows: TGTGCCTGGGGGCGTTTGAACACTGAAGCTTTCTTT. As protein: CAWGRLNTEAFF.

This clone was counted between two and nine times. This sample also contains other DNA sequences that code for the same CDR3. V usage is TRBV7-2 and J usage is TRBJ1-1; D is unresolved. Trimming cost V 4 bases and J 5 bases, with 8 bases left between them. The CDR3 is 12 amino acids. Germline CDR1 reads SGHTA; CDR2 reads FQGNSA. Written as DNA, the CDR3 is TGTGCCAGCAGCTCCCTCGGGACTGAAGCTTTCTTT. Its translation: CASSSLGTEAFF. The full variable domain, in which reference TRBV7-2 and TRBJ1-1 provide the parts outside the CDR3, is GAGVSQSPSNKVTEKGKDVELRCDPISGHTALYWYRQSLGQGLEFLIYFQGNSAPDKSGLPSDRFSAERTGGSVSTLTIQRTQQEDSAVYLCASSSLGTEAFFGQGTRLTVV.

This clone turned up a few times. The gene calls are TRBV30 and TRBJ1-1, with no clear D. Germline CDR1 and CDR2: GTSNPN and SVGIG (reference sequence). Trimming stripped 4 bases from V and 0 bases from J, with 12 bases between. This CDR3 contains 14 residues. CDR3 coding DNA: TGTGCCTGGATCGCCGGCAGCCTGAACACTGAAGCTTTCTTT. This sequence encodes CAWIAGSLNTEAFF. Full variable domain (outside the CDR3, taken from reference TRBV30 and TRBJ1-1): SQTIHQWPATLVQPVGSPLSLECTVEGTSNPNLYWYRQAAGRGLQLLFYSVGIGQISSEVPQNLSASRPQDRQFILSSKKLLLSDSGFYLCAWIAGSLNTEAFFGQGTRLTVV.

The genes are TRBV7-2 and TRBJ2-3, with 9 bases lining up with TRBD1. V shed 8 bases and J 2 bases; nucleotides not matched to a gene: 5. The CDR3 totals 14 residues. The germline gives CDR1 SGHTA, CDR2 FQGNSA. CDR3 DNA sequence: TGTGCCAGCGGGGACAGGGCCTACACAGATACGCAGTATTTT. Protein sequence: CASGDRAYTDTQYF.

On this clone itself: Different DNA sequences within this sample yield the same CDR3. The chain uses TRBV9 and TRBJ2-1; the D call may be TRBD1 or TRBD2 (5 bases each). Germline assignment: CDR1 SGDLS and CDR2 YYNGEE. Deletions cut 0 bases from V and 6 bases from J, with 7 bases between. The CDR3 is 13 residues long. CDR3 region: CASSVAGLNEQFF. CDR3 nucleotide sequence: TGTGCCAGCAGCGTAGCGGGGCTCAATGAGCAGTTCTTC.

This clone was observed a handful of times. The chain is built from TRBV2 and TRBJ2-6; D is unclear. The ends were cut back, 6 bases at V and 0 bases at J, with 27 bases in the middle. The V gene's germline CDR1 is SNHLY and CDR2 FYNNEI. This CDR3 region has 21 residues. CDR3 amino acids: CASSAGRYTGGDDSGANVLTF. The CDR3 coding sequence is TGTGCCAGCAGCGCCGGGCGTTACACTGGTGGGGATGACTCTGGGGCCAACGTCCTGACTTTC.

The chain links TRBV28 to TRBJ2-7, with D maybe TRBD1 (7 bases). Germline CDR1 reads MDHEN; CDR2 reads SYDVKM. Between the trimmed V and J ends, which lost 2 bases and 5 bases, there was a span of 10 bases. The CDR3 spans 13 residues. CDR3 protein: CASSLGGGDEQYF. The CDR3 nucleotides are TGTGCCAGCAGTTTAGGAGGGGGCGACGAGCAGTACTTC.

The J gene is TRBJ1-2, the V gene TRBV5-1; no clear D. V was shortened by 2 bases and J by 7 bases, with 15 bases between the two germline ends. Germline V gene data show CDR1 as SGHRS and CDR2 as YFSETQ. The CDR3 covers 14 residues. The CDR3 nucleotides are TGCGCCAGCAGCTTTTCAACGCCCTCAGTTGGCTACACCTTC. It translates to CASSFSTPSVGYTF.

This clone has only a few counts. The chain employs TRBV29-1 and TRBJ2-5, with unresolved D. Trimming took off 3 bases at V and 5 bases at J, with 4 bases between the two ends. CDR1 and CDR2 from the germline V gene are SQVTM and ANQGSEA. This CDR3 region has 10 residues. CDR3 protein: CSVDRETQYF. As DNA, the CDR3 is TGCAGCGTTGACAGGGAGACCCAGTACTTC.

This clone was counted a few times. The chain joins TRBV29-1 to TRBJ1-1, with a tentative D call TRBD1 (6 bases). The CDR3 runs 15 residues. Per the germline V gene, CDR1 is SQVTM and CDR2 is ANQGSEA. Trimming stripped 1 base from V and 4 bases from J, with 16 bases between. CDR3 loop: CSVEGGRGLGTEAFF. DNA for the CDR3: TGCAGCGTTGAAGGTGGGCGGGGGCTTGGCACTGAAGCTTTCTTT. Full variable domain (missing parts from reference TRBV29-1 and TRBJ1-1): SAVISQKPSRDICQRGTSLTIQCQVDSQVTMMFWYRQQPGQSLTLIATANQGSEATYESGFVIDKFPISRPNLTFSTLTVSNMSPEDSSIYLCSVEGGRGLGTEAFFGQGTRLTVV.

This clone has more than one count but fewer than ten. This chain joins TRBV18 and TRBJ1-1, with D possibly matching TRBD1 (5 bases). This CDR3 has 13 residues. Trimming left V 6 bases short and J 1 base short, with 9 bases between. Germline loops: CDR1 KGHSH, CDR2 LQKENI. This CDR3 reads CASSGLRNTEAFF. The CDR3, as DNA: TGTGCCAGCTCGGGGCTCCGGAACACTGAAGCTTTCTTT.

As for this clone: The sample holds other DNA sequences that translate to the same CDR3. This rearrangement joins TRBV9 to TRBJ2-5; no clear D. The CDR3 consists of 13 residues. V was trimmed by 0 bases and J by 5 bases, leaving 8 bases between them. Per germline, CDR1 SGDLS and CDR2 YYNGEE. The CDR3: CASSVGGGETQYF. In nucleotides, the CDR3 is TGTGCCAGCAGCGTAGGCGGTGGGGAGACCCAGTACTTC.